This T cell receptor beta chain was identified in a study of shared clonotypes between healthy human individuals. Per the germline V gene, CDR1 is LGHNA and CDR2 is YNFKEQ. After removal of 3 bases from V and 4 bases from J, the junction contained 8 bases not matched to a gene. CDR3 length equals 15 residues. The authors loaded about 0.2 ug DNA, around 32,000 T cell genomes, into sorted-subset replicate PCRs. In the original processing: With immunoSEQ giving junction-only sequences and no quality scores, filtering differed. The repertoire was sequenced with immunoSEQ multiplex PCR; TCRdb's copy has only in-frame clones and lacks some. V and J calls and clone size are copied from that table; D and trimming were computed from the DNA. The sample consists of about 2.4 million clones, under 95% of them appearing once.

The clonotype was recovered from a man aged 18-30 years in good health. Some clones in this sample may be carry-over from other donors' samples. Sequences were obtained from naive CD4+ T cells from PBMCs. Subset here: CD45RA+ positively selected. The genes are TRBV4-2 and TRBJ1-1; 7 bases align to TRBD1. CDR3 in amino acids: CASSHDREVGTEAFF. CDR3 in DNA: TGTGCCAGCAGCCACGACAGGGAAGTGGGCACTGAAGCTTTCTTT.